These T cell receptor beta chains were read from a single sample in a study of T-cell memory formation after mild COVID-19. TCRdb called the 5' RACE reads again in MiXCR, with one record for every CDR3 protein. The sample shows under 300,000 distinct CDR3 sequences, 8.2% of them seen only once. The sequenced material came from PBMCs or a T cell subset sorted from them (not recorded which). These TCRs come from a man aged 18 to 30 who had mild COVID-19 (a few samples of this study predate the infection). Cell type and time point are not known. Each CDR3 is given without its conserved first and last residue. Size tells how often a clone was seen (once, few, many) or the class of an expanded clone, and some rows leave it out.

v_call	j_call	clone_size	cdr3_aa
TRBV9	TRBJ2-3	few	ASSKGTGGTDTQY
TRBV12-3/TRBV12-4	TRBJ2-4	-	AIGGAAGENIQY
TRBV6-2/TRBV6-3	TRBJ2-7	-	ASSSPGRFDEQY
TRBV21-1	TRBJ2-7	few	ASSKGPNASGSRYEQY
TRBV20-1	TRBJ1-2	few	SARVTEGTTPG
TRBV24-1	TRBJ2-1	many	ATSGPGRRFYNEQF
TRBV20-1	TRBJ2-5	few	SAHSGGAQETQY
TRBV12-3/TRBV12-4	TRBJ2-3	many	ASRQGGFADTQY
TRBV24-1	TRBJ1-5	few	ATSVRQNSNQPQH
TRBV6-6	TRBJ2-7	-	ASSFRTGTYEQY
TRBV4-3	TRBJ1-3	many	ASSQDRTVSGNTIY
TRBV5-6	TRBJ2-6	-	ASSLEGLGANVLT
TRBV3-1	TRBJ2-7	-	ASSPEADQNSYEQY
TRBV15	TRBJ1-2	many	ATRTVTGNYGYT
TRBV5-1	TRBJ2-3	many	ASSPAGHPDTQY
TRBV20-1	TRBJ1-1	-	SARDPGRITEAF
TRBV7-8	TRBJ1-5	few	ASSFRGLYQPQH
TRBV12-3/TRBV12-4	TRBJ1-5	few	ASSTDRGNQPQH
TRBV5-1	TRBJ1-5	many	ASSLMGADQPQH
TRBV9	TRBJ2-1	few	ASSPRWVENNEQF
TRBV28	TRBJ1-3	few	ASKGGWSGNTIY
TRBV12-3/TRBV12-4	TRBJ1-1	-	ASREGQPTGNTEAF
TRBV29-1	TRBJ2-2	few	SVDAGTNTGELF
TRBV25-1	TRBJ2-3	few	ASRSTLSTDTQY
TRBV20-1	TRBJ2-2	-	SARENTGELF
TRBV28	TRBJ1-2	-	ASSTYGGAAGYT